This TCR beta chain was documented in a study of cytomegalovirus exposure and HLA in healthy donors. Study at large: Among the roughly 430 genotyped donors, about 81% were placed in the Caucasian-associated ancestry cluster.

General study findings and limits: The authors reported that TCR beta sequences could predict HLA-A and HLA-B alleles. These predictions were accurate for most subjects in the first cohort.

With respect to this clone: Its target is not known.

PCR primers comprised 60 Vbeta and 13 Jbeta primers. Sequenced by immunoSEQ multiplex PCR; TCRdb stores in-frame clones only, minus some. The profile shows approximately 41,000 clones, roughly 80% of them singletons. The germline V gene has CDR1 LNHDA and CDR2 SQIVND (reference sequence). The J segment lost 5 bases and the V segment lost 4 bases, leaving 8 bases of the junction unmatched. This CDR3 spans 14 amino acids. This clonotype was sampled from a man aged 50-59 years in good health and CMV-seronegative. This chain joins TRBV19 and TRBJ2-7; TRBD1 matches 7 bases. Sequenced: PBMCs. In nucleotides, the CDR3 is TGTGCCAGTAGTACCCTGACAGGGCACCACGAGCAGTACTTC. It yields the protein CASSTLTGHHEQYF.